This is a list of T cell receptor beta chains from one sample in a study of blood T cell repertoires in COVID-19. Sequencing used immunoSEQ multiplex PCR; TCRdb keeps in-frame clones, though not all of them. The sample holds some 180,000 clones, 65% to 85% seen once. The sample comprised peripheral blood. The receptor set was obtained from a woman between 40 and 50 years old with COVID-19, enrolled during active disease. Both conserved end residues are part of each CDR3. A D gene is named only where the DNA matches it firmly. A clone size is listed for some rows: how often the clone was seen (once, few, many), or a class if it is expanded.

j_call v_call d_call clone_size cdr3_aa cdr3_nt
TRBJ2-7 TRBV4-2 TRBD2 - CASSQDAGGGYEQYF TGTGCCAGCAGCCAAGATGCGGGAGGGGGCTACGAGCAGTACTTC
TRBJ2-5 TRBV27 TRBD2 few CASSLSRSSGRTQYF TGTGCCAGCAGTTTATCGAGATCTAGCGGGAGGACCCAGTACTTC
TRBJ2-1 TRBV28 - - CASSSRYGEQFF TGTGCCAGCAGTTCCCGTTATGGCGAGCAGTTCTTC
TRBJ1-1 TRBV12-3/TRBV12-4 TRBD1 - CASTSGTGWAFF TGTGCCAGCACCTCGGGGACAGGGTGGGCTTTCTTT
TRBJ2-1 TRBV5-4 TRBD2 - CASSRELAGALNEQFF TGTGCCAGCAGCCGGGAACTAGCGGGGGCCCTCAATGAGCAGTTCTTC
TRBJ1-1 TRBV5-1 - - CASSLSSNEAFF TGCGCCAGCAGCTTGTCTTCTAATGAAGCTTTCTTT
TRBJ1-5 TRBV7-9 - - CASSPAGGNQPQHF TGTGCCAGCAGCCCTGCGGGGGGCAATCAGCCCCAGCATTTT
TRBJ1-3 TRBV6-1 - - CASSGSGGNSGNTIYF TGTGCCAGCAGTGGGTCTGGGGGGAACTCTGGAAACACCATATATTTT
TRBJ1-1 TRBV5-1 - few CASQAGLARGNTEAFF TGCGCCAGTCAGGCGGGCCTCGCGCGTGGGAACACTGAAGCTTTCTTT
TRBJ1-5 TRBV5-6 - - CASSLSLAGGDNQPQHF TGTGCCAGCAGCTTGTCTTTGGCCGGGGGTGACAATCAGCCCCAGCATTTT
TRBJ1-3 TRBV6-5 TRBD1 - CASSSQGAYGNTIYF TGTGCCAGCAGTTCACAGGGGGCGTACGGAAACACCATATATTTT
TRBJ2-3 TRBV3-1/TRBV3-2 - - CASSQEPRSDTQYF TGTGCCAGCAGCCAAGAACCCCGGTCAGATACGCAGTATTTT
TRBJ2-1 TRBV28 TRBD2 few CASSPLAGAGNEQFF TGTGCCAGCAGTCCCTTAGCGGGAGCAGGCAATGAGCAGTTCTTC
TRBJ1-2 TRBV7-6 TRBD1 - CASSLGSGGQGGYGYTF TGTGCCAGCAGCTTAGGAAGTGGGGGACAGGGAGGCTATGGCTACACCTTC
TRBJ2-1 TRBV10-3 - - CAIRRSSDEQFF TGTGCCATCAGGAGGTCATCCGATGAGCAGTTCTTC
TRBJ1-1 TRBV4-1 - - CASSHPQGLTEAFF TGCGCCAGCAGCCATCCACAGGGTTTAACTGAAGCTTTCTTT
TRBJ1-6 TRBV2 - once CASYSGQGRSPLHF TGTGCCAGCTATTCGGGACAAGGTCGTTCACCCCTCCACTTT
TRBJ1-1 TRBV4-1 - - CASSQVNLVAYTEAFF TGCGCCAGCAGCCAAGTAAACCTTGTGGCTTACACTGAAGCTTTCTTT
TRBJ2-7 TRBV6-6 - - CASVDSSYEQYF TGTGCCAGCGTAGACAGTAGTTACGAGCAGTACTTC
TRBJ1-5 TRBV4-1 - - CASSQDKGEQPQHF TGCGCCAGCAGCCAAGATAAAGGGGAACAGCCCCAGCATTTT
TRBJ1-1 TRBV27 - - CASSINPGLPDTEAFF TGTGCCAGCAGTATAAACCCGGGTCTTCCTGACACTGAAGCTTTCTTT
TRBJ1-4 TRBV19 - - CASRRTGEGRKLFF TGTGCCAGCCGACGGACCGGAGAGGGTCGGAAACTGTTTTTT
TRBJ2-3 TRBV19 - - CASSIGPYRATDTQYF TGTGCCAGTAGTATCGGCCCATACAGGGCCACAGATACGCAGTATTTT
TRBJ1-3 TRBV19 - - CASQGLSGNTIYF TGTGCCAGCCAGGGGTTATCTGGAAACACCATATATTTT
TRBJ1-2 TRBV27 TRBD1 - CASSLLGQGYGYTF TGTGCCAGCAGTTTACTTGGACAGGGCTATGGCTACACCTTC
TRBJ2-1 TRBV7-9 TRBD2 once CASSSSGLDGNEQFF TGTGCCAGCAGCTCCTCGGGACTAGATGGCAATGAGCAGTTCTTC
TRBJ1-3 TRBV5-1 - - CASSAQGSNSGNTIYF TGCGCCAGCAGCGCTCAGGGTAGCAACTCTGGAAACACCATATATTTT
TRBJ2-4 TRBV5-4 TRBD1 - CASRGTGGENIQYF TGTGCCAGCAGGGGGACAGGGGGTGAAAACATTCAGTACTTC
TRBJ1-1 TRBV19 TRBD1 - CASSIIGTGALEAFF TGTGCCAGTAGTATCATAGGGACAGGGGCATTAGAAGCTTTCTTT
TRBJ2-1 TRBV10-2 - - CASSRRRGSSSYNEQFF TGCGCCAGCAGCCGCCGTCGGGGGTCCAGCTCCTACAATGAGCAGTTCTTC